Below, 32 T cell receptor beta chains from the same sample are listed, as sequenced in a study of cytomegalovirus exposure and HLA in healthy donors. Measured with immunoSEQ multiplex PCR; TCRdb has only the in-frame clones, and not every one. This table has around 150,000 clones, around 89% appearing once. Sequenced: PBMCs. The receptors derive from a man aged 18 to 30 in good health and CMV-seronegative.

CDR3 bases: TGTGCCAGCAGGCTTCAGGGATTTGGGAATGAGCAGTTCTTC. It translates to CASRLQGFGNEQFF. The V and J genes are TRBV28 and TRBJ2-1, with D possibly matching TRBD1 (5 bases). The CDR3 has 14 amino acids. V dropped 6 bases and J dropped 7 bases, with 16 bases sitting between them. The germline CDR1 and CDR2 sequences are MDHEN and SYDVKM.

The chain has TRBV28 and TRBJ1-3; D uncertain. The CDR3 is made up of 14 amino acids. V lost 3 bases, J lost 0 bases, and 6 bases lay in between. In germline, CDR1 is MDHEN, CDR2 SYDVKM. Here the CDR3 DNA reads TGTGCCAGCAGTTTCCGTAACTCTGGAAACACCATATATTTT. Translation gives CASSFRNSGNTIYF. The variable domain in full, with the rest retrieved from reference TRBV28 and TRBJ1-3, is DVKVTQSSRYLVKRTGEKVFLECVQDMDHENMFWYRQDPGLGLRLIYFSYDVKMKEKGDIPEGYSVSREKKERFSLILESASTNQTSMYLCASSFRNSGNTIYFGEGSWLTVV.

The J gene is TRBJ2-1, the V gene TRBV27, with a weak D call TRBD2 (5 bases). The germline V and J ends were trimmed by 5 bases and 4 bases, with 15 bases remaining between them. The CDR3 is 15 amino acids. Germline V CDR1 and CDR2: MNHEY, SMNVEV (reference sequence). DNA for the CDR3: TGTGCCAGCAGTCTAAACTCGGGGTTTTACAATGAGCAGTTCTTC. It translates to CASSLNSGFYNEQFF.

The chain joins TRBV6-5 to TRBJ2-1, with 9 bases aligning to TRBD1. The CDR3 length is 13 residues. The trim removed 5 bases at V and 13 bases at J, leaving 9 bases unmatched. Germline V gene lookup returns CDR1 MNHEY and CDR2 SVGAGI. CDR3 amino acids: CASSQRDRVGQFF. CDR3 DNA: TGTGCCAGCAGTCAGCGGGACAGGGTCGGACAGTTCTTC.

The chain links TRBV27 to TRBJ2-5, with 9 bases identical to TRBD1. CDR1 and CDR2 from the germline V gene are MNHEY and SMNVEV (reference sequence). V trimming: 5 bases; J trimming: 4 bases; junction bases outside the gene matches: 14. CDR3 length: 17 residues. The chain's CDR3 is CASSLSPGQGGRETQYF. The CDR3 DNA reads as TGTGCCAGCAGTCTGTCACCGGGACAGGGAGGGAGAGAGACCCAGTACTTC.

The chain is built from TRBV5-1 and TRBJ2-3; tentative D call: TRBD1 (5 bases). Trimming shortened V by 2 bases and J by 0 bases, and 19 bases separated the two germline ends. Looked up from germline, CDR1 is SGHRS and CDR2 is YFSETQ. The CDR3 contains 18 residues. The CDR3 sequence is CASSFTPWGGYSTDTQYF. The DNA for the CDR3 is TGCGCCAGCAGCTTCACCCCCTGGGGCGGATATAGCACAGATACGCAGTATTTT.

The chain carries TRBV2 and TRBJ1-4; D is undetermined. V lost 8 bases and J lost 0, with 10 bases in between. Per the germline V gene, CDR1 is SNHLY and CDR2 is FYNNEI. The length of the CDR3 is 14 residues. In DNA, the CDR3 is TGTGCCAGCGCCCCGCAGGCAACTAATGAAAAACTGTTTTTT. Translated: CASAPQATNEKLFF. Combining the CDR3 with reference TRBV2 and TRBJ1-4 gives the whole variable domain EPEVTQTPSHQVTQMGQEVILRCVPISNHLYFYWYRQILGQKVEFLVSFYNNEISEKSEIFDDQFSVERPDGSNFTLKIRSTKLEDSAMYFCASAPQATNEKLFFGSGTQLSVL.

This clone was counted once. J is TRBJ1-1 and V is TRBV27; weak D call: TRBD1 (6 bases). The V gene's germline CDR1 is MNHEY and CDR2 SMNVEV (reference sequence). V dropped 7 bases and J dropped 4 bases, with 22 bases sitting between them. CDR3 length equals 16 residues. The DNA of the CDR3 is TGTGCCAGCAAGTCGACGTTGAGGGGGACGGTCACTGAAGCTTTCTTT. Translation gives CASKSTLRGTVTEAFF.

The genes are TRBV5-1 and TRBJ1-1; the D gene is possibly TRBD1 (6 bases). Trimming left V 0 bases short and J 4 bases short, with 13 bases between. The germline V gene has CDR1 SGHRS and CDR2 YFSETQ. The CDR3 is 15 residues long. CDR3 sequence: CASSLALQGSTEAFF. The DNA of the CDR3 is TGCGCCAGCAGCTTGGCACTGCAGGGGAGCACTGAAGCTTTCTTT.

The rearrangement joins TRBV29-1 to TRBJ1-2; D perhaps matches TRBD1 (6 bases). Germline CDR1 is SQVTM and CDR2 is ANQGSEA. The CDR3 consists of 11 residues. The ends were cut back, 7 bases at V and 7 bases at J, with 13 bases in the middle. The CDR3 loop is CSANLGGGYTF. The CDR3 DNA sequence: TGCAGCGCCAACCTAGGGGGTGGCTACACCTTC. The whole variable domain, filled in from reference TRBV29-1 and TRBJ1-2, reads SAVISQKPSRDICQRGTSLTIQCQVDSQVTMMFWYRQQPGQSLTLIATANQGSEATYESGFVIDKFPISRPNLTFSTLTVSNMSPEDSSIYLCSANLGGGYTFGSGTRLTVV.

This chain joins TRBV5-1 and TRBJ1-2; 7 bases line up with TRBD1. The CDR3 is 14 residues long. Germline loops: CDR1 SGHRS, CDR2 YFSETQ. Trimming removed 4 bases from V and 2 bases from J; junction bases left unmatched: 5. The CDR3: CASSPLTGNYGYTF. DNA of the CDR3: TGCGCCAGCAGCCCACTGACAGGGAACTATGGCTACACCTTC.

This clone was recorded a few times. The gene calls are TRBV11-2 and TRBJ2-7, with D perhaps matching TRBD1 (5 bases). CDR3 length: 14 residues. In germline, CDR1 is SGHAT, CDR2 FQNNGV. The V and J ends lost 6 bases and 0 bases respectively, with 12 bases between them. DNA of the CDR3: TGTGCCAGCAGTTTACCAGGGTCCTCCTACGAGCAGTACTTC. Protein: CASSLPGSSYEQYF.

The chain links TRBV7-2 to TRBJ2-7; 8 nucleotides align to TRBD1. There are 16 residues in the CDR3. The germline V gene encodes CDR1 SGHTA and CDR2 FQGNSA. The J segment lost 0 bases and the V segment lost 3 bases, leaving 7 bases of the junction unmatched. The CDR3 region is CASSFRDRPISYEQYF. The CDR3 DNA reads TGTGCCAGCAGCTTTAGGGACAGGCCAATCTCCTACGAGCAGTACTTC. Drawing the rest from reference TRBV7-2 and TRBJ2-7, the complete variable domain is GAGVSQSPSNKVTEKGKDVELRCDPISGHTALYWYRQSLGQGLEFLIYFQGNSAPDKSGLPSDRFSAERTGGSVSTLTIQRTQQEDSAVYLCASSFRDRPISYEQYFGPGTRLTVT.

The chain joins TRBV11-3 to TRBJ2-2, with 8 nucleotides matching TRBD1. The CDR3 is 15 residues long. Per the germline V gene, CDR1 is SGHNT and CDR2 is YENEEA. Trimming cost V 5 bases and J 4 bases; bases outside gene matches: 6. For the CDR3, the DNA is TGTGCCAGCAGCCCGACAGGGGCCTTCACCGGGGAGCTGTTTTTT. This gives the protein CASSPTGAFTGELFF.

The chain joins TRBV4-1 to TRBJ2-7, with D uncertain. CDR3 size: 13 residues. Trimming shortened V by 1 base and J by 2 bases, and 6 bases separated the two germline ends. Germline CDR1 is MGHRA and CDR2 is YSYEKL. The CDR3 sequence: CASSQGKTYEQYF. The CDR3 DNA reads TGCGCCAGCAGCCAAGGTAAAACCTACGAGCAGTACTTC.

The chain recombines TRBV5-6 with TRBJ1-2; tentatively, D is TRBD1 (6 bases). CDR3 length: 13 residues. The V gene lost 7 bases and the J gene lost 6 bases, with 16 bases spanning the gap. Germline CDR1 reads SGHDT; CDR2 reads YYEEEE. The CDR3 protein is CASSSGGADGYTF. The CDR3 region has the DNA TGTGCCAGCTCAAGTGGGGGCGCCGATGGCTACACCTTC.

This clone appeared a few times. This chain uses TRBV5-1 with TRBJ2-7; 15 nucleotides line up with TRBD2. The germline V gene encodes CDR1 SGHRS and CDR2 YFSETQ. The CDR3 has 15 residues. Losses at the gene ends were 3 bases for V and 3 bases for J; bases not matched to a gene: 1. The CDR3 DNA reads TGCGCCAGCAGCTGGGGACTAGCGGGAGGCTACGAGCAGTACTTC. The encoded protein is CASSWGLAGGYEQYF.

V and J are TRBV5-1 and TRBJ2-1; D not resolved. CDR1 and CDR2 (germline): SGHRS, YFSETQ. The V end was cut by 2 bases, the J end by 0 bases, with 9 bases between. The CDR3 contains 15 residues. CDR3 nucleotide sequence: TGCGCCAGCAGCTTTGCCCTTAGCTCCTACAATGAGCAGTTCTTC. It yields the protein CASSFALSSYNEQFF.

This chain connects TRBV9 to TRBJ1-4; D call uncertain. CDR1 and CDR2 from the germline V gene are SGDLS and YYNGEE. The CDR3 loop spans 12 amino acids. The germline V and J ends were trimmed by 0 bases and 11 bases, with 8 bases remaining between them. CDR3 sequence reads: CASSVGSRKLFF. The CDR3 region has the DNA TGTGCCAGCAGCGTAGGGTCCCGGAAACTGTTTTTT.

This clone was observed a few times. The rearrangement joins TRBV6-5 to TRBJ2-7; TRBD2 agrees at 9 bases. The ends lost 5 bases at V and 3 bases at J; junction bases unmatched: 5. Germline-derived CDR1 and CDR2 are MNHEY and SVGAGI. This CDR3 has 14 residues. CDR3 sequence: CASSNLAGSYEQYF. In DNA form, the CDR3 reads TGTGCCAGCAGTAACCTAGCGGGGAGCTACGAGCAGTACTTC.

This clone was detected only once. This chain's CDR3 is CASSTGGNFRQPQHF. CDR3 nucleotides: TGTGCCAGTAGCACAGGGGGTAATTTTAGGCAGCCCCAGCATTTT. The gene calls are TRBV19 and TRBJ1-5; 8 bases map to TRBD1. Per germline, CDR1 LNHDA and CDR2 SQIVND (reference sequence). Trimming took 6 bases from V and 7 from J; bases not matched to a gene: 11. CDR3 size: 15 residues.

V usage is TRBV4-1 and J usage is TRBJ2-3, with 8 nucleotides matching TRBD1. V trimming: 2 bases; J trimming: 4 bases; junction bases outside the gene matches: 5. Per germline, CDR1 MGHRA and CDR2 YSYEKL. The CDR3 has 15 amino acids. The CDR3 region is CASSQRTGRADTQYF. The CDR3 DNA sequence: TGCGCCAGCAGCCAAAGGACAGGGAGAGCAGATACGCAGTATTTT.

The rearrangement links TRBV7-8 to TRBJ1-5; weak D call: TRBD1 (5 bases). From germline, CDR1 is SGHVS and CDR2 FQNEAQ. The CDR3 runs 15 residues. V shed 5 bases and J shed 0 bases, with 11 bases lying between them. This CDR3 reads CASSETEFSNQPQHF. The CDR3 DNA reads TGTGCCAGCAGCGAGACAGAGTTTAGCAATCAGCCCCAGCATTTT.

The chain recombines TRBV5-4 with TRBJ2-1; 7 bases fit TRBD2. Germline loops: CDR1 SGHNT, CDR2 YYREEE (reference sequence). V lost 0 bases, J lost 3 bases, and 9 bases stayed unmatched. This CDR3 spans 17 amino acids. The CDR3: CASSLGGRVIGYNEQFF. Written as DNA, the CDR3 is TGTGCCAGCAGCTTGGGCGGGAGAGTAATCGGCTACAATGAGCAGTTCTTC.

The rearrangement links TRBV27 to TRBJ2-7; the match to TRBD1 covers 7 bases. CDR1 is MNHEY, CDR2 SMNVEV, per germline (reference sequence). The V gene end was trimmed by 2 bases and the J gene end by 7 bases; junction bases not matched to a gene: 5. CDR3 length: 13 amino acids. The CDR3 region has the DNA TGTGCCAGCAGTTTAGAGGGCAGGGGGGAGCAGTACTTC. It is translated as CASSLEGRGEQYF.

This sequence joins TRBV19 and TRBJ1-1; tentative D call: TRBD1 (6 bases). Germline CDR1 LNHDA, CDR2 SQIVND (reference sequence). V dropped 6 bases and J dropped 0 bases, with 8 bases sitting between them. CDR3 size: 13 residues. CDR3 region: CASRGQMNTEAFF. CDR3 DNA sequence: TGTGCCAGTAGAGGACAGATGAACACTGAAGCTTTCTTT.

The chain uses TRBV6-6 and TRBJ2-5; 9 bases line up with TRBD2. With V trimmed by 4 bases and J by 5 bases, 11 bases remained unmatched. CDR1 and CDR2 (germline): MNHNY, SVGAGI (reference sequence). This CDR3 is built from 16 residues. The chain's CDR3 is CASSSAGGRIGETQYF. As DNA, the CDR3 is TGTGCCAGCAGTTCGGCGGGGGGGCGAATTGGGGAGACCCAGTACTTC.

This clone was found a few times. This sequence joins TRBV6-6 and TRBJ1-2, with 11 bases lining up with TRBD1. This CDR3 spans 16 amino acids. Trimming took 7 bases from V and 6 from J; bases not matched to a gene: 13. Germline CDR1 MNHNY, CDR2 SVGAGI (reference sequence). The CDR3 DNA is TGTGCCAGCATTTCGGGACAGGGGGGATTAGGAGATGGCTACACCTTC. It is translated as CASISGQGGLGDGYTF.

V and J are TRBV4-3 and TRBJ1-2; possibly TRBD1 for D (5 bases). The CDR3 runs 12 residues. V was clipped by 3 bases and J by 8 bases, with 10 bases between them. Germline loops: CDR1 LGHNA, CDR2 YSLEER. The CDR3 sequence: CASSHPRGGYTF. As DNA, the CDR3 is TGCGCCAGCAGCCACCCCCGGGGGGGCTACACCTTC.

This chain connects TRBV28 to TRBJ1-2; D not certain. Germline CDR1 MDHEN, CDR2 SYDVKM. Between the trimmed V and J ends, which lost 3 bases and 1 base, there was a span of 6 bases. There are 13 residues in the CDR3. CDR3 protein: CASSLSYNYGYTF. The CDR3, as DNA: TGTGCCAGCAGTTTGAGTTATAACTATGGCTACACCTTC.

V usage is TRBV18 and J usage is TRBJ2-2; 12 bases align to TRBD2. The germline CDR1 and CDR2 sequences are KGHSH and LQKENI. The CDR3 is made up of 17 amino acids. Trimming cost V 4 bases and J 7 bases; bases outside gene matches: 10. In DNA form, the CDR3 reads TGTGCCAGCTCACTTCTAAGACTAGCGGGAGCCAGCGGGGAGCTGTTTTTT. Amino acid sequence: CASSLLRLAGASGELFF.

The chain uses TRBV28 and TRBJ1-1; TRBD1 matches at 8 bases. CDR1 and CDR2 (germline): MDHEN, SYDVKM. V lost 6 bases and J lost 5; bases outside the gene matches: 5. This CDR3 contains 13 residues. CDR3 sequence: CASRTGAFTEAFF. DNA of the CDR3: TGTGCCAGCAGGACAGGGGCTTTTACTGAAGCTTTCTTT.